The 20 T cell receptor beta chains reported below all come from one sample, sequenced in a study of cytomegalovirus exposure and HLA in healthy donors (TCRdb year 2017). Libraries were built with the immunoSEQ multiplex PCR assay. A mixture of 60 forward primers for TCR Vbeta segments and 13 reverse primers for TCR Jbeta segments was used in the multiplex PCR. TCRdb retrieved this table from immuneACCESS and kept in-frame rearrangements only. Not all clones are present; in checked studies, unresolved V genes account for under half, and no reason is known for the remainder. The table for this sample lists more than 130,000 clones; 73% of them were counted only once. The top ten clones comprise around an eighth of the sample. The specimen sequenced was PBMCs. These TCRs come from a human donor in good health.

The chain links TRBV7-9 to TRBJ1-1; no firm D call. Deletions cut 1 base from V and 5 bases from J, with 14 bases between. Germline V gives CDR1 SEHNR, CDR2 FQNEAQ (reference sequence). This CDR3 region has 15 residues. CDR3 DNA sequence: TGTGCCAGCAGCTTAGGGCAGACTGGAGGGACTGAAGCTTTCTTT. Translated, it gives CASSLGQTGGTEAFF.

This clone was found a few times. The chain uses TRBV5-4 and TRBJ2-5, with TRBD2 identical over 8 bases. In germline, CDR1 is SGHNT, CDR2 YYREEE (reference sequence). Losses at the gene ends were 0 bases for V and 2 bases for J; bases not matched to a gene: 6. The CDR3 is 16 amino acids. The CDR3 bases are TGTGCCAGCAGCTTGGCGGGCGGGGGGACTCAAGAGACCCAGTACTTC. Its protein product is CASSLAGGGTQETQYF.

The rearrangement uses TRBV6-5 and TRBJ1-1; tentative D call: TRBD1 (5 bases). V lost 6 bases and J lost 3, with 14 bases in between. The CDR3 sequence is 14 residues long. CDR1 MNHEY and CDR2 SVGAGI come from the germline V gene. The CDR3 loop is CASSPEQVHTEAFF. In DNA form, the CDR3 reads TGTGCCAGCAGCCCAGAACAGGTCCACACTGAAGCTTTCTTT.

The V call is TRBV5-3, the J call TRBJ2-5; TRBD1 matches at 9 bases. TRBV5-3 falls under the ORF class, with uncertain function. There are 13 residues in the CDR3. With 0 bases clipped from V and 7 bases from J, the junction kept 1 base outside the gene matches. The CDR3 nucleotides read TGTGCCAGAAGCTTGGCGGGACAGGGGACCCAGTACTTC. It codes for CARSLAGQGTQYF.

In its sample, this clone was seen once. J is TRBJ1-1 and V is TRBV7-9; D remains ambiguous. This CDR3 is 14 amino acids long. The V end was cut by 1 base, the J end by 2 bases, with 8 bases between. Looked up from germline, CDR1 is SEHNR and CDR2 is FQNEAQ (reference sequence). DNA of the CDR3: TGTGCCAGCAGCTTAGGAGGAGAAAACACTGAAGCTTTCTTT. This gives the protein CASSLGGENTEAFF.

The CDR3 spells CASSIGPGNTIYF. CDR3 DNA sequence: TGTGCCAGCAGCATTGGGCCCGGAAACACCATATATTTT. The rearrangement joins TRBV11-3 to TRBJ1-3; D remains ambiguous. Per germline, CDR1 SGHNT and CDR2 YENEEA. V was clipped by 5 bases and J by 4 bases, with 9 bases between them. The CDR3 is made up of 13 amino acids.

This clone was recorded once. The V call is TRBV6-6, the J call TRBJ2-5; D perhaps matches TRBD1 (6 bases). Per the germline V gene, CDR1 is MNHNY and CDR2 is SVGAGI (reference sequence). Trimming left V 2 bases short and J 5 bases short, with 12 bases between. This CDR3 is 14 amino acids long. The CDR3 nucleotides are TGTGCCAGCAGTTACACAAGGGGGTGGGAGACCCAGTACTTC. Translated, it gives CASSYTRGWETQYF.

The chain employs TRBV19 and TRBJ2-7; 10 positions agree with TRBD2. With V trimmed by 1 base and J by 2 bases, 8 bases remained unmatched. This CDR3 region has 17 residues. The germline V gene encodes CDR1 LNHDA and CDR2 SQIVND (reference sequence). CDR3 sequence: CASSIALAGALPYEQYF. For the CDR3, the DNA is TGTGCCAGTAGTATAGCCCTAGCGGGAGCCCTACCCTACGAGCAGTACTTC.

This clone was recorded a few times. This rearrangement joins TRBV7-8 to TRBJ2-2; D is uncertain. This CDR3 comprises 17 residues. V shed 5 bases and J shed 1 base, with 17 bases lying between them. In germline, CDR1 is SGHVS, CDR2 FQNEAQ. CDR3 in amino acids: CASSHPRVNENTGELFF. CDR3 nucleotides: TGTGCCAGCAGCCACCCTCGGGTTAACGAGAACACCGGGGAGCTGTTTTTT.

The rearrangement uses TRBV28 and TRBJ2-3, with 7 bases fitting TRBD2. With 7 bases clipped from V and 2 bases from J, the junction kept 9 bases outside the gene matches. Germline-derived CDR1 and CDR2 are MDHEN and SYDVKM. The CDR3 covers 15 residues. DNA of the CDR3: TGTGCCAGCACGCTTCAGACTAGCCTCACAGATACGCAGTATTTT. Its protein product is CASTLQTSLTDTQYF.

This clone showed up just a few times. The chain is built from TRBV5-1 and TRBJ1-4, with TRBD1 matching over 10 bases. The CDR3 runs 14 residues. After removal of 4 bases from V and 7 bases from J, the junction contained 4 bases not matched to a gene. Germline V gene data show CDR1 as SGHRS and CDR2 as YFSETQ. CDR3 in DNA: TGCGCCAGCAGCGACGGGACAGGGGCTGAAAAACTGTTTTTT. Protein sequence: CASSDGTGAEKLFF. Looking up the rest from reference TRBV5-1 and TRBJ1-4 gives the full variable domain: KAGVTQTPRYLIKTRGQQVTLSCSPISGHRSVSWYQQTPGQGLQFLFEYFSETQRNKGNFPGRFSGRQFSNSRSEMNVSTLELGDSALYLCASSDGTGAEKLFFGSGTQLSVL.

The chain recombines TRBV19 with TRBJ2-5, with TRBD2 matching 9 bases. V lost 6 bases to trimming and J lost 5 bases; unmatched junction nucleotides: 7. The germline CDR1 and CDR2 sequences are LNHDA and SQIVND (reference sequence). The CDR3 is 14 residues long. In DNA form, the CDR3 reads TGTGCCAGTAGCCTGGGGACTAGCCCTGAGACCCAGTACTTC. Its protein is CASSLGTSPETQYF. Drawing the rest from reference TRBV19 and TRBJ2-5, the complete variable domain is DGGITQSPKYLFRKEGQNVTLSCEQNLNHDAMYWYRQDPGQGLRLIYYSQIVNDFQKGDIAEGYSVSREKKESFPLTVTSAQKNPTAFYLCASSLGTSPETQYFGPGTRLLVL.

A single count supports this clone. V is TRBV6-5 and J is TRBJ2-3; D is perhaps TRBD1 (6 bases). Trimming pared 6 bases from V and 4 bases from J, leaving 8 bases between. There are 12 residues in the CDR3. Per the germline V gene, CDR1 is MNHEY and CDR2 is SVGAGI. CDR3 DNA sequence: TGTGCCAGCAGACAGGGTCCAGATACGCAGTATTTT. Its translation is CASRQGPDTQYF.

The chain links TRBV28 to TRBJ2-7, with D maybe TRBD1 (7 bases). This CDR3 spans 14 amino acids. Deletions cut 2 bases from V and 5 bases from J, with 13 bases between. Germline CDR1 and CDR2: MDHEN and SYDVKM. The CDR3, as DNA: TGTGCCAGCAGTTTAGGAGGGGGCAGAGACGAGCAGTACTTC. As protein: CASSLGGGRDEQYF.

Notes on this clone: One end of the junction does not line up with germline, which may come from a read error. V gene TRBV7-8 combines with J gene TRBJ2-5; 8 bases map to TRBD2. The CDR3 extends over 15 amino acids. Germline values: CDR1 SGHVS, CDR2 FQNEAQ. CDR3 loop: CASSQPTSAQETQYF. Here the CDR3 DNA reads TGTGCCAGCAGCCAACCGACTAGCGCTCAAGAAACCCAGTACTTC.

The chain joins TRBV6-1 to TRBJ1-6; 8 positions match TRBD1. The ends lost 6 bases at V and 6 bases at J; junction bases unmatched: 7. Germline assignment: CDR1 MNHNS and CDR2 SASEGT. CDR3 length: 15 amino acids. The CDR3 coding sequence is TGTGCCAGCAGCGATGGACAGGGTATTAATTCACCCCTCCACTTT. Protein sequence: CASSDGQGINSPLHF.

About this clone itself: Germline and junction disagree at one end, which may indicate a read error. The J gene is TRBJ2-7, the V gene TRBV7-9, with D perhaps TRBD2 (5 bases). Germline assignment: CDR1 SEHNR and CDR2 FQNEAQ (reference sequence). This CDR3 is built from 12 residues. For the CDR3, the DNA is TGTTCCAGCAGCTTAGAAACCGGGGTCCTAATTTTC. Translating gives CSSSLETGVLIF.

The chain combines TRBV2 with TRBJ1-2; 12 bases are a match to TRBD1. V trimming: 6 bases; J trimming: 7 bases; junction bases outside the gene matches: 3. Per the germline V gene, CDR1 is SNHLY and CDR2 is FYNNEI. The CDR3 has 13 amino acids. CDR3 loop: CASRGDRGPGYTF. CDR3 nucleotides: TGTGCCAGCAGGGGGGACAGGGGGCCTGGCTACACCTTC.

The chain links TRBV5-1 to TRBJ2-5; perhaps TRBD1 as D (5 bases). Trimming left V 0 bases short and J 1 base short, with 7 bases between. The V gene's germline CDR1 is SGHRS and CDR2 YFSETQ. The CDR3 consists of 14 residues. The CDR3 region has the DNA TGCGCCAGCAGCTTGGGGCAGGGCCAAGAGACCCAGTACTTC. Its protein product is CASSLGQGQETQYF.

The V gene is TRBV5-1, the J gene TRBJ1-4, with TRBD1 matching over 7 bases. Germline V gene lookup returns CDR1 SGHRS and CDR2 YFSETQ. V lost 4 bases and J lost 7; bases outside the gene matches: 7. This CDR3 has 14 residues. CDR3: CASSAGTVSEKLFF. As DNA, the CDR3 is TGCGCCAGCAGCGCCGGGACAGTGTCTGAAAAACTGTTTTTT.